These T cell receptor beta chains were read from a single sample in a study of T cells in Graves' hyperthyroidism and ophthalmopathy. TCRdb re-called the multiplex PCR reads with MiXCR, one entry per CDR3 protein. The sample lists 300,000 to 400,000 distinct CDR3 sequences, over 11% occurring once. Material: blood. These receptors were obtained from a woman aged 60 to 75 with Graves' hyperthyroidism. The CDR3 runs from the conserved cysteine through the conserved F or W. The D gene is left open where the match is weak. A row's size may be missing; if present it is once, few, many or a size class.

CDR3nt: TGTGCCAGCTCAGGCGTATCCATCAGCAATGAGCAGTTCTTC
CDR3aa: CASSGVSISNEQFF
v_gene: TRBV6-1
d_gene: .
abundance: .
len: 14
j_gene: TRBJ2-1

CDR3nt: TGTGCCAGCAGTGGGGCTTTGGGACAGGGGGCGACAAAACAAGAGACCCAGTACTTC
CDR3aa: CASSGALGQGATKQETQYF
v_gene: TRBV6-1
d_gene: TRBD1
abundance: many
len: 19
j_gene: TRBJ2-5

CDR3nt: TGTGCTAGCAGCTTAAAGCGGGAGAAGCAGTACTTC
CDR3aa: CASSLKREKQYF
v_gene: TRBV7-7
d_gene: TRBD2
abundance: .
len: 12
j_gene: TRBJ2-7

CDR3nt: TGTGCCAGCAGCCAACGCCGGTTAGCGGGAGTTTCAGATACGCAGTATTTT
CDR3aa: CASSQRRLAGVSDTQYF
v_gene: TRBV3-1
d_gene: TRBD2
abundance: many
len: 17
j_gene: TRBJ2-3

CDR3nt: TGTGCCACCAGCACGGGGTTTGGAAACACCATATATTTT
CDR3aa: CATSTGFGNTIYF
v_gene: TRBV15
d_gene: .
abundance: .
len: 13
j_gene: TRBJ1-3

CDR3nt: TGTGCCAGCTCACAGAGGGTCGGTGGAGGAGCTATGAACACTGAAGCTTTCTTT
CDR3aa: CASSQRVGGGAMNTEAFF
v_gene: TRBV18
d_gene: .
abundance: many
len: 18
j_gene: TRBJ1-1

CDR3nt: TGTGCCAGTAGTGAGCCCTCGGGGCCTAATGAAAAACTGTTTTTT
CDR3aa: CASSEPSGPNEKLFF
v_gene: TRBV19
d_gene: .
abundance: few
len: 15
j_gene: TRBJ1-4

CDR3nt: TGCAGTGCGGCCGGGACAGTCTTTGGAAACACCATATATTTT
CDR3aa: CSAAGTVFGNTIYF
v_gene: TRBV20-1
d_gene: TRBD1
abundance: many
len: 14
j_gene: TRBJ1-3

CDR3nt: TGTGCCAGCACCCAAAGAACACAGGCCTACACAGATACGCAGTATTTT
CDR3aa: CASTQRTQAYTDTQYF
v_gene: TRBV11-3
d_gene: .
abundance: many
len: 16
j_gene: TRBJ2-3

CDR3nt: TGTGCCAGCAGTCCGGGACAGGGTGCCTACAATGAGCAGTTCTTC
CDR3aa: CASSPGQGAYNEQFF
v_gene: TRBV5-1
d_gene: TRBD1
abundance: many
len: 15
j_gene: TRBJ2-1

CDR3nt: TGTGCCAGCAGTCGACAGGGGGTGCACACAGATACGCAGTATTTT
CDR3aa: CASSRQGVHTDTQYF
v_gene: TRBV12-3/TRBV12-4
d_gene: TRBD1
abundance: many
len: 15
j_gene: TRBJ2-3